One and the same sample provided the 9 T cell receptor beta chains below, sequenced in a study of blood T cell repertoires in COVID-19. Sequencing was performed with immunoSEQ multiplex PCR; in TCRdb, only in-frame clones are kept and a portion is missing. The repertoire holds around 250,000 clones, around 89% seen once, with around 1.2% in the top ten. The sample comprised PBMCs or T cells enriched from blood (not recorded which). The receptors were gathered from a middle-aged woman with acute COVID-19.

This rearrangement joins TRBV7-6 to TRBJ2-3, with D maybe TRBD1 (7 bases). Between the trimmed V and J ends, which lost 5 bases and 6 bases, there was a span of 21 bases. In germline, CDR1 is SGHVS, CDR2 FNYEAQ. This CDR3 comprises 16 residues. The CDR3 is CASSRQPGQGGDTQYF. As DNA, the CDR3 is TGTGCCAGCAGCCGACAACCCGGGCAGGGGGGCGATACGCAGTATTTT.

The CDR3 sequence: CASSQDWPFYNEQFF. The CDR3 nucleotides are TGTGCCAGCAGCCAAGATTGGCCATTTTACAATGAGCAGTTCTTC. The chain combines TRBV14 with TRBJ2-1; D uncertain. The CDR3 is made up of 15 amino acids. The germline V gene has CDR1 SGHDN and CDR2 FVKESK. V lost 0 bases, J lost 4 bases, and 10 bases lay in between.

The chain has TRBV3-1 (or the pseudogene TRBV3-2) and TRBJ1-2; maybe TRBD1 (5 bases). The CDR3 contains 16 residues. Trimming took 0 bases from V and 3 from J, leaving 14 bases between them. The germline V gene encodes CDR1 LGHDT and CDR2 YNNKEL (reference sequence). The CDR3 DNA follows: TGTGCCAGCAGCCAAGATAAGGCAGGGCCCCACTATGGCTACACCTTC. The encoded protein is CASSQDKAGPHYGYTF.

This clone was seen a single time. This chain links TRBV5-1 with TRBJ2-5; tentatively, D is TRBD2 (6 bases). The length of the CDR3 is 15 residues. Trimming shortened V by 4 bases and J by 2 bases, and 15 bases separated the two germline ends. Germline V gives CDR1 SGHRS, CDR2 YFSETQ. The CDR3 DNA sequence: TGCGCCAGCAGCCGGGACGGGACTGCTCAAGAGACCCAGTACTTC. Translated, it gives CASSRDGTAQETQYF.

The chain is built from TRBV19 and TRBJ1-5; 8 bases match TRBD1. Germline CDR1 LNHDA, CDR2 SQIVND (reference sequence). This CDR3 region has 14 residues. V shed 5 bases and J 5 bases; nucleotides not matched to a gene: 5. Here the CDR3 DNA reads TGTGCCAGTAGTCGGCAGGGGGCCGATCAGCCCCAGCATTTT. This translates into CASSRQGADQPQHF. Complete variable domain (other parts from reference TRBV19 and TRBJ1-5): DGGITQSPKYLFRKEGQNVTLSCEQNLNHDAMYWYRQDPGQGLRLIYYSQIVNDFQKGDIAEGYSVSREKKESFPLTVTSAQKNPTAFYLCASSRQGADQPQHFGDGTRLSIL.

The V call is TRBV21-1, the J call TRBJ2-7; the table's D gene call, TRBD1, was not cross checked with the DNA. TRBV21-1 constitutes a pseudogene. The CDR3 contains 15 residues. CDR3 in DNA: TGTGCCAGCAGCCCCCGCGGGACAGGGGCCTACGAGCAGTACTTC. Protein product: CASSPRGTGAYEQYF.

This clone came up once. The V and J genes are TRBV30 and TRBJ1-1, with unresolved D. The CDR3 runs 15 residues. Germline CDR1 GTSNPN, CDR2 SVGIG (reference sequence). Trimming shortened V by 1 base and J by 2 bases, and 14 bases separated the two germline ends. CDR3 amino acids: CAWSDGSQVNTEAFF. CDR3 DNA: TGTGCCTGGAGTGACGGCTCCCAGGTAAACACTGAAGCTTTCTTT.

The chain links TRBV5-1 to TRBJ2-7; tentative D call: TRBD2 (6 bases). V lost 5 bases and J 1 base, leaving 16 bases between the germline ends. Germline V lookup: CDR1 SGHRS, CDR2 YFSETQ. The CDR3 runs to 15 residues. CDR3 amino acids: CASRNGSSVSYEQYF. Here the CDR3 DNA reads TGCGCCAGCAGAAACGGGAGTTCGGTGTCCTACGAGCAGTACTTC.

The rearrangement uses TRBV5-4 and TRBJ1-3; no reliable D call. Deletions cut 1 base from V and 0 bases from J, with 8 bases between. This CDR3 contains 15 residues. Germline V lookup: CDR1 SGHNT, CDR2 YYREEE (reference sequence). The CDR3 loop reads CASSLFGYSGNTIYF. The CDR3 bases are TGTGCCAGCAGCTTGTTCGGGTACTCTGGAAACACCATATATTTT.